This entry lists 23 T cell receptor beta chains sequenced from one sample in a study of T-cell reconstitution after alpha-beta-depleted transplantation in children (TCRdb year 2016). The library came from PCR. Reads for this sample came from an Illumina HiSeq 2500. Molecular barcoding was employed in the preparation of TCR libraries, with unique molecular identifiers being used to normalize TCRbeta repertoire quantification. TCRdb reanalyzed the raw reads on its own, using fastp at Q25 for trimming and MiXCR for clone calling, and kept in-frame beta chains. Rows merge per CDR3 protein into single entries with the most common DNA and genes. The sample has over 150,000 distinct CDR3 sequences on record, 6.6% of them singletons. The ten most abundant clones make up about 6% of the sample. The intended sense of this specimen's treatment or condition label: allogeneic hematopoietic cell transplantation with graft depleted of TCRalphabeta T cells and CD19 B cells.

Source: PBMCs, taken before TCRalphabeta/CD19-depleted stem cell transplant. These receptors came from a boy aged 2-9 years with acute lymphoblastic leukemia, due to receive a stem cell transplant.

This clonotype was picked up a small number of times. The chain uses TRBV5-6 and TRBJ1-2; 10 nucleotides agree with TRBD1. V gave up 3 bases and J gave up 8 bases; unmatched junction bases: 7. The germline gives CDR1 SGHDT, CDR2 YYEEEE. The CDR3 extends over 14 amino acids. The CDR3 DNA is TGTGCCAGCAGCTCCGGGACAGGGGCAGGAGGCTACACCTTC. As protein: CASSSGTGAGGYTF.

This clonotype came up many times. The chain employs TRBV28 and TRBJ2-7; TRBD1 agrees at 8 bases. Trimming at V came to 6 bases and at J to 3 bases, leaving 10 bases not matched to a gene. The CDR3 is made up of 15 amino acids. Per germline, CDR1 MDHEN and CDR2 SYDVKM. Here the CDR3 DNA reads TGTGCCAGCAGAGCCCCGCCACAGGGGGTCTACGAGCAGTACTTC. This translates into CASRAPPQGVYEQYF.

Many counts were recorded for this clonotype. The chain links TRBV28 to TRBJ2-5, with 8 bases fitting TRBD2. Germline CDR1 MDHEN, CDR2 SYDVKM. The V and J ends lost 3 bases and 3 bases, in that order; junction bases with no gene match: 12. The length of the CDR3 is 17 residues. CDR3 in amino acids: CASSFISRQRGKETQYF. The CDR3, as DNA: TGTGCCAGCAGTTTCATAAGTCGTCAGCGGGGGAAAGAGACCCAGTACTTC.

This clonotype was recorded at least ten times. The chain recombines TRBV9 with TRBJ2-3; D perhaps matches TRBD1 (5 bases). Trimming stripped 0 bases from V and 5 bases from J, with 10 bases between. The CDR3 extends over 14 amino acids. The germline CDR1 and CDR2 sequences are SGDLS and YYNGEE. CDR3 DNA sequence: TGTGCCAGCAGCGTAGTGGACACCAGAGATACGCAGTATTTT. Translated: CASSVVDTRDTQYF.

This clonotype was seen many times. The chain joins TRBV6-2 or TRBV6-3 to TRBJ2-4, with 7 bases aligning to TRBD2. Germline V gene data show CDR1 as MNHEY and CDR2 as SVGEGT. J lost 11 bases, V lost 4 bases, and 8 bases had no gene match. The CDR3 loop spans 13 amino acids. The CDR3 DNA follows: TGTGCCAGCAGTTCCGGACTAGTCAATTTTCAGTACTTC. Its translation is CASSSGLVNFQYF.

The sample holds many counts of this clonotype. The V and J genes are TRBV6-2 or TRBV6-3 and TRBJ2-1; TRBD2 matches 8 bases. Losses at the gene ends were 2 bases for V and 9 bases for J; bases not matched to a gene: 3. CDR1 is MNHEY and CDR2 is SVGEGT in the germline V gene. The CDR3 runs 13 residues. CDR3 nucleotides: TGTGCCAGCAGTTACGGCAGCGGGGGTGAGCAGTTCTTC. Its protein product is CASSYGSGGEQFF.

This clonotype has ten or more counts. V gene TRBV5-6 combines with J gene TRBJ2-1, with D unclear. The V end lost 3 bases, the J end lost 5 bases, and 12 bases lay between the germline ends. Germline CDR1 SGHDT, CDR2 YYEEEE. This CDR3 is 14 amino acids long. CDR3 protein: CASSSPLKNNEQFF. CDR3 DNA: TGTGCCAGCAGCTCGCCCCTTAAAAACAATGAGCAGTTCTTC. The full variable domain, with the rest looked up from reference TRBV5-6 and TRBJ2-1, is DAGVTQSPTHLIKTRGQQVTLRCSPKSGHDTVSWYQQALGQGPQFIFQYYEEEERQRGNFPDRFSGHQFPNYSSELNVNALLLGDSALYLCASSSPLKNNEQFFGPGTRLTVL.

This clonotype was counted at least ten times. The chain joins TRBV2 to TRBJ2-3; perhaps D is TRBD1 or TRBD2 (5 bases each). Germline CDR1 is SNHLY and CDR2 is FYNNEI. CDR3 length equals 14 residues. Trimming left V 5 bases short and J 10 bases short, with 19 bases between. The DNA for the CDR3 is TGTGCCAGCAGTCGTTCGGGGCTCTATCCGTCGCAGTATTTT. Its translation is CASSRSGLYPSQYF.

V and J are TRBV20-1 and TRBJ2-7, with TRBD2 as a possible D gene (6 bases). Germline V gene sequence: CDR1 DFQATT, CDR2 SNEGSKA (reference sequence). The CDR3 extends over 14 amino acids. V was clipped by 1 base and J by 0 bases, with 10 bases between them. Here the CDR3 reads CSARGIADSYEQYF. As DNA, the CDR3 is TGCAGTGCTAGAGGGATAGCGGACTCCTACGAGCAGTACTTC.

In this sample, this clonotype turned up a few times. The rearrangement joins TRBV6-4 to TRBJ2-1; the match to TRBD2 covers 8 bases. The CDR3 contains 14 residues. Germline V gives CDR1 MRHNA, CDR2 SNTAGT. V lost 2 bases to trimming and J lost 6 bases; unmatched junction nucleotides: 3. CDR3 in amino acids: CASSDLSGGNEQFF. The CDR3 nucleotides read TGTGCCAGCAGTGACCTCAGCGGGGGCAATGAGCAGTTCTTC.

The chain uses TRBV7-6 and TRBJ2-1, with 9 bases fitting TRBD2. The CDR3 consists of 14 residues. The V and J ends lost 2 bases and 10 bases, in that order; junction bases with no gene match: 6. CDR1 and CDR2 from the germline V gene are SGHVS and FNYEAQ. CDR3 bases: TGTGCCAGCAGCTTATTGGGCGGGGGGGTAGAGCAGTTCTTC. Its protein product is CASSLLGGGVEQFF.

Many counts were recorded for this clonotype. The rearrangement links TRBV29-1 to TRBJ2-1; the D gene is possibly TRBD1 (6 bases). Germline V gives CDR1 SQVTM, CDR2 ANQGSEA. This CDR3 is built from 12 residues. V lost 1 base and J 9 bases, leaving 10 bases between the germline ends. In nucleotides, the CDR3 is TGCAGCGTTGAAGCCGTGGGGGCTGAGCAGTTCTTC. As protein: CSVEAVGAEQFF.

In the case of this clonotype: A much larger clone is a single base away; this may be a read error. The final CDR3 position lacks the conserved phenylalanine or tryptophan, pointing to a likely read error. The CDR3: CASSVGNRGDRRGEQFV. The CDR3 DNA is TGTGCCAGCAGCGTAGGTAATCGCGGGGACCGGCGTGGTGAGCAGTTCGTC. J is TRBJ2-1 and V is TRBV9, with TRBD2 as a possible D gene (6 bases). This CDR3 region has 17 residues. Trimming pared 0 bases from V and 9 bases from J, leaving 22 bases between. Germline lookup yields CDR1 SGDLS and CDR2 YYNGEE.

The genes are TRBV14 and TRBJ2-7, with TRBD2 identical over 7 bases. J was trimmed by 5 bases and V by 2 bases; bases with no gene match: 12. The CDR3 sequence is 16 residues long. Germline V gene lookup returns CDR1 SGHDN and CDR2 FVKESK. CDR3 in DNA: TGTGCCAGCAGCCAATTCGGAAGCGGGATGCCCAACGAGCAGTACTTC. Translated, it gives CASSQFGSGMPNEQYF.

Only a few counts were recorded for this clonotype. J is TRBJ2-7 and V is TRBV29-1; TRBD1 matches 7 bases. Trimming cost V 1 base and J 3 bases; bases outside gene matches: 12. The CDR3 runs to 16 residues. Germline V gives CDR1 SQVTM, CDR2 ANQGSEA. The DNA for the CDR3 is TGCAGCGTTGAAGGGCCGGGGCCAGGGGGTGGCTACGAGCAGTACTTC. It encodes CSVEGPGPGGGYEQYF.

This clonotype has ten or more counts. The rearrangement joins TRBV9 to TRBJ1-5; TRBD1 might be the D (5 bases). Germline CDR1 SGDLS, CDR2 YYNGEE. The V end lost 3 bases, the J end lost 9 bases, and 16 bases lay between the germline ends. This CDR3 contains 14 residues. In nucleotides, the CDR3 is TGTGCCAGCAGCGAGGGGAAGCGACCCACGCCCCAGCATTTT. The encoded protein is CASSEGKRPTPQHF. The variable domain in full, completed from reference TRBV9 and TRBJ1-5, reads DSGVTQTPKHLITATGQRVTLRCSPRSGDLSVYWYQQSLDQGLQFLIQYYNGEERAKGNILERFSAQQFPDLHSELNLSSLELGDSALYFCASSEGKRPTPQHFGDGTRLSIL.

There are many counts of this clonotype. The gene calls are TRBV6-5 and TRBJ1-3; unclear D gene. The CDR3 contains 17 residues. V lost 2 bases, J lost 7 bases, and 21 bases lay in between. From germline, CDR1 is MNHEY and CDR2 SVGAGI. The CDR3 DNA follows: TGTGCCAGCAGTTACGACCTACCCGGCTCCGAGGCTAACACCATATATTTT. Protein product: CASSYDLPGSEANTIYF.

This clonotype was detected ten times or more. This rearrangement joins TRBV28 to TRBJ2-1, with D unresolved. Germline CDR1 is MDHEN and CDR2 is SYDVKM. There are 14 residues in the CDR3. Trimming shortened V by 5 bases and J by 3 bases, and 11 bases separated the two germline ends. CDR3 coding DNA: TGTGCCAGCAGTAACCCCTGGGGCTACAATGAGCAGTTCTTC. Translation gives CASSNPWGYNEQFF. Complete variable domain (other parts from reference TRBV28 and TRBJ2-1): DVKVTQSSRYLVKRTGEKVFLECVQDMDHENMFWYRQDPGLGLRLIYFSYDVKMKEKGDIPEGYSVSREKKERFSLILESASTNQTSMYLCASSNPWGYNEQFFGPGTRLTVL.

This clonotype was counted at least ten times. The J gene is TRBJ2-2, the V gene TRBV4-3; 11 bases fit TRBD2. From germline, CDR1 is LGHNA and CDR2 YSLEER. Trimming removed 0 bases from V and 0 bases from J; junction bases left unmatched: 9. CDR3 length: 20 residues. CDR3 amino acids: CASSQDPASGGFANTGELFF. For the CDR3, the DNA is TGCGCCAGCAGCCAAGATCCGGCTAGCGGGGGGTTCGCGAACACCGGGGAGCTGTTTTTT.

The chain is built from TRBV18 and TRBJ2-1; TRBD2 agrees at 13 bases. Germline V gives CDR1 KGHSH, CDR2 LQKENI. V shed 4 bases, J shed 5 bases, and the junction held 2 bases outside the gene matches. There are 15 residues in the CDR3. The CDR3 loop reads CASSLGLAGNNEQFF. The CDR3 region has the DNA TGTGCCAGCTCACTGGGACTAGCGGGGAACAATGAGCAGTTCTTC.

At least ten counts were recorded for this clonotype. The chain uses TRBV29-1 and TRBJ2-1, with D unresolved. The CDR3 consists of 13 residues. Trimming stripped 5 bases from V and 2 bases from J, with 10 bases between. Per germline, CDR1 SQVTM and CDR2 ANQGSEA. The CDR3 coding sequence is TGCAGCGTTCTGCTGGGAACCTACAATGAGCAGTTCTTC. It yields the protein CSVLLGTYNEQFF.

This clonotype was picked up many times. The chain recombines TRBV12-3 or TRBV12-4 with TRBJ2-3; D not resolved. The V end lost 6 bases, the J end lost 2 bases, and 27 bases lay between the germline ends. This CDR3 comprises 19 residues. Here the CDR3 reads CASRNTEFPVPISTDTQYF. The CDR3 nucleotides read TGTGCCAGCAGAAATACCGAGTTCCCGGTGCCCATATCCACAGATACGCAGTATTTT.

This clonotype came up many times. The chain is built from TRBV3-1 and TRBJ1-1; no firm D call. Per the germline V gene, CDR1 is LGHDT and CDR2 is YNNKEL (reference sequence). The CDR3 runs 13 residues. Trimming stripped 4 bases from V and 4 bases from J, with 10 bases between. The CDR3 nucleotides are TGTGCCAGCAGCCGGGGAAAGGGCACTGAAGCTTTCTTT. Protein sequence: CASSRGKGTEAFF.